This T cell receptor (beta chain) was profiled in a study of T cell repertoires in cytomegalovirus infection. Study overall: A matching HLA type, together with CMV infection, was signaled by public TCR beta signatures. The study's findings and limits: CMV-specific HLA-C-restricted TCR beta clonotypes dominated the ex vivo response. Cumulative public TCR beta family frequency identified CMV carriers with the relevant HLA.

On this clonotype itself: Its antigen is unidentified.

MiXCR was run by TCRdb on the reads, yielding one entry per CDR3 protein. Of roughly 720,000 distinct CDR3 sequences in the sample, less than 40% were seen once. J gave up 4 bases and V 5 bases, and 6 bases lay outside the gene matches. Germline V gene sequence: CDR1 SGHAT, CDR2 FQDESV (reference sequence). The CDR3 is 14 amino acids. The chain couples TRBV11-1 to TRBJ1-1, with 8 bases aligning to TRBD1. The TCR originated in a human donor in good health (CMV status not recorded). Some clones in this sample may be carry-over from other donors' samples. Sequenced sample: PBMCs. This chain's CDR3 is CASSMNRGSTEAFF. The CDR3 DNA is TGTGCCAGCAGCATGAACAGGGGGAGCACTGAAGCTTTCTTT.